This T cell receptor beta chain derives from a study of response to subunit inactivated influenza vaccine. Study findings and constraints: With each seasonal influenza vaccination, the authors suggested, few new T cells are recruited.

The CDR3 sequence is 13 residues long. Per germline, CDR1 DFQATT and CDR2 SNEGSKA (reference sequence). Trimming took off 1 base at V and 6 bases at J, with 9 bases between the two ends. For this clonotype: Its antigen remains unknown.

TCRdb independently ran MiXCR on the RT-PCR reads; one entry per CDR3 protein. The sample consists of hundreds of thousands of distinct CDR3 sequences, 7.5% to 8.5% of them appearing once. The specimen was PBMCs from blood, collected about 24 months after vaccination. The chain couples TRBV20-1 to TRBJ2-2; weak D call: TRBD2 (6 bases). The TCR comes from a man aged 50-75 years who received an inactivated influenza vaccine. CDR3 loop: CSARVGEAGELFF. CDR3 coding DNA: TGCAGTGCTAGAGTCGGGGAGGCCGGGGAGCTGTTTTTT.